The 19 T cell receptor beta chains presented below share a single source sample, sequenced in a study of T cell changes during pregnancy in multiple sclerosis. Repertoires were generated with immunoSEQ multiplex PCR, while TCRdb's copy carries only in-frame clones and drops some. There are 55,000 to 85,000 clones in the sample; roughly 92% occur only once, and around 2% lies in the top ten. This specimen consisted of peripheral blood, obtained in the second trimester of pregnancy. Receptor source: a female donor with multiple sclerosis, enrolled in a pregnancy study.

This clone appeared a single time. This rearrangement joins TRBV19 to TRBJ1-1; D uncertain. The CDR3 has 14 amino acids. Germline CDR1 is LNHDA and CDR2 is SQIVND (reference sequence). Trimming pared 5 bases from V and 0 bases from J, leaving 10 bases between. The CDR3 nucleotides read TGTGCCAGTAGTGAGGGATTCATGAACACTGAAGCTTTCTTT. It translates to CASSEGFMNTEAFF.

This clone appeared once. This chain connects TRBV19 to TRBJ1-5; maybe TRBD1 (6 bases). Between the trimmed V and J ends, which lost 4 bases and 1 base, there was a span of 8 bases. Germline V gene lookup returns CDR1 LNHDA and CDR2 SQIVND (reference sequence). The CDR3 extends over 14 amino acids. This chain's CDR3 is CASSTTGSNQPQHF. DNA of the CDR3: TGTGCCAGTAGTACAACAGGGAGCAATCAGCCCCAGCATTTT.

This clone has more than one count but fewer than ten. The gene calls are TRBV5-1 and TRBJ1-3; no firm D call. The V end lost 2 bases, the J end lost 4 bases, and 16 bases lay between the germline ends. CDR3 size: 16 residues. CDR1 and CDR2 from the germline V gene are SGHRS and YFSETQ. The CDR3 region is CASSFSGSTGGNTIYF. The DNA of the CDR3 is TGCGCCAGCAGCTTTTCGGGAAGCACGGGAGGAAACACCATATATTTT.

This clone was seen only a few times. The chain couples TRBV5-4 to TRBJ1-2; D is perhaps TRBD1 (6 bases). The germline gives CDR1 SGHNT, CDR2 YYREEE (reference sequence). The CDR3 has 18 residues. V shed 0 bases and J shed 3 bases, with 21 bases lying between them. The CDR3 DNA reads as TGTGCCAGCAGCTTGGTGACATTCAGGGACACTCAAGACTATGGCTACACCTTC. Translated: CASSLVTFRDTQDYGYTF.

This sequence joins TRBV6-4 and TRBJ2-2, with D maybe TRBD2 (5 bases). Trimming removed 2 bases at V and 5 bases at J, with 9 bases between. Germline loops: CDR1 MRHNA, CDR2 SNTAGT. This CDR3 comprises 14 residues. The DNA of the CDR3 is TGTGCCAGCAGTGACCCGAGGGAGACCGGGGAGCTGTTTTTT. This sequence encodes CASSDPRETGELFF.

V usage is TRBV27 and J usage is TRBJ2-7, with 7 nucleotides matching TRBD2. The CDR3 is made up of 15 amino acids. After removal of 5 bases from V and 0 bases from J, the junction contained 7 bases not matched to a gene. Germline assignment: CDR1 MNHEY and CDR2 SMNVEV (reference sequence). The CDR3 coding sequence is TGTGCCAGCAGTCGGAGCGGGGTTAGCTCCTACGAGCAGTACTTC. Translation gives CASSRSGVSSYEQYF.

The J gene is TRBJ2-5, the V gene TRBV19; maybe TRBD1 (5 bases). The germline V gene has CDR1 LNHDA and CDR2 SQIVND (reference sequence). The length of the CDR3 is 13 residues. The V end lost 4 bases, the J end lost 5 bases, and 11 bases lay between the germline ends. Written as DNA, the CDR3 is TGTGCCAGTAGTACGCAGGGTTCGGAGACCCAGTACTTC. It translates to CASSTQGSETQYF.

This chain uses TRBV6-1 with TRBJ1-6; D uncertain. CDR1 MNHNS and CDR2 SASEGT come from the germline V gene. The CDR3 totals 15 residues. Trimming shortened V by 1 base and J by 6 bases, and 10 bases separated the two germline ends. In DNA form, the CDR3 reads TGTGCCAGCAGTGAAGTAACAGATGGTAATTCACCCCTCCACTTT. This sequence encodes CASSEVTDGNSPLHF.

The V and J genes are TRBV11-2 and TRBJ1-1; maybe TRBD1 (5 bases). CDR3 length: 13 residues. Germline CDR1 SGHAT, CDR2 FQNNGV. V was shortened by 3 bases and J by 3 bases, with 8 bases between the two germline ends. CDR3 coding DNA: TGTGCCAGCAGCTTCGGCAGGGACACTGAAGCTTTCTTT. Protein: CASSFGRDTEAFF. The whole variable domain, remainder taken from reference TRBV11-2 and TRBJ1-1, is EAGVAQSPRYKIIEKRQSVAFWCNPISGHATLYWYQQILGQGPKLLIQFQNNGVVDDSQLPKDRFSAERLKGVDSTLKIQPAKLEDSAVYLCASSFGRDTEAFFGQGTRLTVV.

This clone was detected only a few times. The chain is built from TRBV19 and TRBJ1-6, with unresolved D. The CDR3 consists of 12 residues. Trimming left V 8 bases short and J 10 bases short, with 12 bases between. Germline loops: CDR1 LNHDA, CDR2 SQIVND (reference sequence). CDR3 amino acids: CASDKRGSPLHF. In DNA form, the CDR3 reads TGTGCCAGTGATAAAAGAGGATCACCCCTCCACTTT.

The chain employs TRBV7-6 and TRBJ2-7; TRBD1 matches at 7 bases. The ends lost 6 bases at V and 5 bases at J; junction bases unmatched: 10. CDR3 length: 14 residues. Germline values: CDR1 SGHVS, CDR2 FNYEAQ. Here the CDR3 DNA reads TGTGCCAGCAGTCCGGGACAGCCGATGAACGAGCAGTACTTC. Its protein is CASSPGQPMNEQYF.

V gene TRBV5-1 combines with J gene TRBJ2-4, with TRBD2 identical over 13 bases. The CDR3 has 21 amino acids. CDR1 SGHRS and CDR2 YFSETQ come from the germline V gene. V shed 3 bases and J 7 bases; nucleotides not matched to a gene: 22. In DNA, the CDR3 is TGCGCCAGCAGCTCCGGCGGGGGGAAGGGACTAGCGGGATTCAATGTGAACATTCAGTACTTC. Its translation is CASSSGGGKGLAGFNVNIQYF.

This chain uses TRBV28 with TRBJ1-1; TRBD1 matches at 8 bases. This CDR3 has 13 amino acids. Trimming cost V 6 bases and J 6 bases; bases outside gene matches: 6. CDR1 and CDR2 from the germline V gene are MDHEN and SYDVKM. This CDR3 is CASRSGGRAEAFF. Written as DNA, the CDR3 is TGTGCCAGCAGATCAGGGGGCAGGGCTGAAGCTTTCTTT. Using reference TRBV28 and TRBJ1-1 for the parts outside the CDR3, the full variable domain is DVKVTQSSRYLVKRTGEKVFLECVQDMDHENMFWYRQDPGLGLRLIYFSYDVKMKEKGDIPEGYSVSREKKERFSLILESASTNQTSMYLCASRSGGRAEAFFGQGTRLTVV.

The genes are TRBV4-3 and TRBJ2-1, with D maybe TRBD2 (6 bases). V lost 8 bases to trimming and J lost 7 bases, with 15 bases between them. The CDR3 length is 13 residues. Germline V gene lookup returns CDR1 LGHNA and CDR2 YSLEER. CDR3 in DNA: TGCGCCAGCGGGTTTATTGGACTAAATGAGCAGTTCTTC. Translated, it gives CASGFIGLNEQFF.

The rearrangement joins TRBV7-2 to TRBJ1-4, with no clear D. This CDR3 has 15 residues. CDR1 and CDR2 from the germline V gene are SGHTA and FQGNSA. Trimming removed 1 base at V and 4 bases at J, with 10 bases between. CDR3 sequence (DNA): TGTGCCAGCAGCTTAGTGTTCACTTTTAATGAAAAACTGTTTTTT. Translated, it gives CASSLVFTFNEKLFF.

The chain uses TRBV7-3 and TRBJ2-2; 7 nucleotides agree with TRBD1. The CDR3 is made up of 15 amino acids. The germline V gene encodes CDR1 SGHTA and CDR2 FQGTGA. V lost 1 base and J lost 6; bases outside the gene matches: 5. The CDR3 coding sequence is TGTGCCAGCAGCTTAATTCGACAGGGCCCCGGGGAGCTGTTTTTT. Translating it yields CASSLIRQGPGELFF.

This clone has only one observation. The genes are TRBV10-3 and TRBJ2-7, with 12 nucleotides matching TRBD2. The CDR3 runs 16 residues. CDR1 and CDR2 (germline): ENHRY, SYGVKD. V trimming: 3 bases; J trimming: 1 base; junction bases outside the gene matches: 4. Written as DNA, the CDR3 is TGTGCCATCAGTGATCCTAGCGGGGGGGGATCCTACGAGCAGTACTTC. Amino acid sequence: CAISDPSGGGSYEQYF.

The chain carries TRBV6-1 and TRBJ2-7, with a tentative D call TRBD1 (5 bases). Germline V CDR1 and CDR2: MNHNS, SASEGT. The CDR3 has 12 residues. In DNA form, the CDR3 reads TGTGCAACAGGAAAAAGCTCCTACGAGCAGTACTTC. It translates to CATGKSSYEQYF.

V gene TRBV4-1 combines with J gene TRBJ1-5; unclear D gene. V gave up 3 bases and J gave up 1 base, with 10 bases separating them. From germline, CDR1 is MGHRA and CDR2 YSYEKL. CDR3 size: 15 residues. In DNA form, the CDR3 reads TGCGCCAGCAGCCAGGAGACCTGGAGCAATCAGCCCCAGCATTTT. This translates into CASSQETWSNQPQHF.